This TCR beta chain was found in a study of blood T cells in healthy people across ages. Study-wide findings and caveats: Both higher diversity and more naive CD4+ cells marked long-lived donors when set against aged donors. Unknown donor CMV status possibly confounded expanded clonotype changes.

With respect to this clonotype: The target antigen is unknown.

Using a J-beta primer mix together with a sample-barcoded 5' primer, a second PCR was run for roughly 7 to 12 cycles. Researchers report that each sample yielded at least 2.5 million CDR3-containing paired-end reads. TCRdb fed the 5' RACE reads into MiXCR, producing one record per CDR3 protein. The data contain about 1.5 million distinct CDR3 sequences, 40% to 45% of them singletons. This CDR3 has 13 amino acids. Trimming shortened V by 5 bases and J by 7 bases, and 15 bases separated the two germline ends. CDR1 is MNHEY and CDR2 is SVGEGT in the germline V gene. This TCR was recovered from a woman aged 18-29 years in good health. Sequencing input: blood. This rearrangement joins TRBV6-2 or TRBV6-3 to TRBJ2-7, with D unclear. The chain's CDR3 is CASSDHSYNEQYF. The CDR3 nucleotides read TGTGCCAGCAGTGACCACTCCTACAATGAGCAGTACTTC.